The entry that follows covers one T cell receptor (beta chain) sequence. What it binds is not known. These data are taken from a study of T cell responses to AZD1222 COVID-19 vaccine. General study findings and limits: Breadth and depth of Spike-specific TCRs rose after two AZD1222 doses.

Germline V gene data show CDR1 as SNHLY and CDR2 as FYNNEI. Trimming removed 5 bases from V and 2 bases from J, with 10 bases in between. The CDR3 is 14 amino acids. Assay: immunoSEQ multiplex PCR; the TCRdb copy retains only in-frame clones and omits some. This repertoire shows some 120,000 clones, about 91% found once; its top ten account for roughly 3%. This sample comprised peripheral blood, obtained on day 0 of AZD1222 vaccination. This TCR came from an adult in good health. The chain has TRBV2 and TRBJ1-5; D unclear. The CDR3 nucleotides read TGTGCCAGCAGTACGGAGGATCGCAATCAGCCCCAGCATTTT. Its protein product is CASSTEDRNQPQHF.